This T cell receptor beta chain was retrieved from a study of blood T cell repertoires in COVID-19. For the study at large: Samples representing acute and convalescent COVID-19 were sourced from the United States, Italy and Spain. Sources were T cells, B-cell-depleted T cells, or PBMCs; the material itself was cDNA or gDNA.

In the original processing: Using reference gene primer amplification, nucleated cell counts were estimated. Sequencing was performed with immunoSEQ multiplex PCR; in TCRdb, only in-frame clones are kept and a portion is missing. V, J and clone size are those of that table, while D and trimming were read from the DNA. This table has about 120,000 clones, roughly 88% appearing once. The CDR3 spans 17 residues. CDR1 is LNHNV and CDR2 is YYDKDF in the germline V gene (reference sequence). V lost 0 bases and J lost 2; bases outside the gene matches: 9. The source is a woman aged 80 or over with acute or convalescent COVID-19. Material for sequencing was peripheral blood. The chain recombines TRBV15 with TRBJ2-5, with TRBD2 identical over 7 bases. CDR3 coding DNA: TGTGCCACCAGCAGAGATGGGGGGGTAAGAGGACAAGAGACCCAGTACTTC. Translation: CATSRDGGVRGQETQYF.